The sequence of this T cell receptor beta chain was determined in a study of shared clonotypes between healthy human individuals. Background on the study: A donor's plate count was three for CD4 naive and three for CD4 memory; CD8 naive had two and CD8 memory one.

This CDR3 is built from 14 residues. Germline V gene sequence: CDR1 MDHEN, CDR2 SYDVKM. Trimming took 7 bases from V and 3 from J, leaving 16 bases between them. Findings and limits, study-wide: Naive subsets usually exceeded memory subsets in estimated richness. Rarefaction curves obtained for sorted subsets showed sequencing incomplete despite large depth.

Notes on this clone: The antigen is unknown.

Genomic DNA of every subset was divided equally among multiple immunoSEQ plates. Profiled with immunoSEQ multiplex PCR; TCRdb holds only in-frame clones, not every one. The data contain about 2 million clones, 85% to 95% of them seen just once; the ten biggest clones take up about 0.13%. The chain combines TRBV28 with TRBJ2-7, with D perhaps matching TRBD1 (5 bases). Input material: naive CD4+ T cells sorted from blood. Subset given: CD45RA+ positively selected. The TCR originated in a man between 18 and 35 years old in good health. CDR3 protein: CASTTSRVFYEQYF. The CDR3 DNA is TGTGCCAGCACCACATCCAGGGTTTTCTACGAGCAGTACTTC. The full variable domain, rest sourced from reference TRBV28 and TRBJ2-7, is DVKVTQSSRYLVKRTGEKVFLECVQDMDHENMFWYRQDPGLGLRLIYFSYDVKMKEKGDIPEGYSVSREKKERFSLILESASTNQTSMYLCASTTSRVFYEQYFGPGTRLTVT.